This T cell receptor (beta chain) stems from a study of T cells in Graves' hyperthyroidism and ophthalmopathy. Patients having uncontrolled infection, another autoimmune disease, pregnancy or lactation were not included. Amplification of TCR beta CDR3 regions used RNA as the template. The TCR CDR3 was amplified in a first-round RT-PCR using the HTBI primer set. MiXCR, run by TCRdb on the multiplex PCR reads, gives a single entry per CDR3 protein. The sample contains about 380,000 distinct CDR3 sequences, around 20% of which appear only once. This TCR derives from a man between 18 and 29 years old with Graves' ophthalmopathy. Input material: blood.

This CDR3 is CASSISLGSTGTGELFF. The CDR3 nucleotides read TGTGCCAGTAGTATATCTCTCGGATCGACGGGCACCGGGGAGCTGTTTTTT. This chain connects TRBV19 to TRBJ2-2, with unresolved D. CDR1 and CDR2 (germline): LNHDA, SQIVND (reference sequence). The CDR3 loop spans 17 amino acids. Trimming removed 2 bases from V and 4 bases from J, with 17 bases in between.